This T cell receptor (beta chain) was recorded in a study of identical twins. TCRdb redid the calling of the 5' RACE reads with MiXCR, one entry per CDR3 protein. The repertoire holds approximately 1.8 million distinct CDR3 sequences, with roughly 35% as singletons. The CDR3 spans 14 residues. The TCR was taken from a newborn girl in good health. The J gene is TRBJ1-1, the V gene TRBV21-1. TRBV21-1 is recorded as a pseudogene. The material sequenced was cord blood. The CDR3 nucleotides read TGTGCCAGCAGCAAATCAGGAGCAAACACTGAAGCTTTCTTT. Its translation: CASSKSGANTEAFF.